The T cell receptor (beta chain) described here comes from a study of human T cells and chemical hapten exposure. General study findings and limits: Alopecia was present in the donors, so their immune response may differ from healthy people's. Expanded TCR counts at PT1 went up together with patch test score, a positive correlation.

TCRdb redid the calling of the RACE reads with MiXCR, one entry per CDR3 protein. Among 150,000 to 200,000 distinct CDR3 sequences, approximately 15% were seen once, and the ten largest hold around 1.7%. V gave up 1 base and J gave up 0 bases, with 11 bases separating them. CDR1 is SGHRS and CDR2 is YFSETQ in the germline V gene. CDR3 length: 16 amino acids. A remark on this clonotype: What it binds is not known.

Time point indicated: patch test 1, 2 weeks after DPC sensitization. Specified treatment: therapeutic diphenylcyclopropenone sensitization with weekly scalp DPC. The sequence was collected from a woman under 40 with alopecia areata. Some clones in this sample may be carry-over from other donors' samples. The chain is built from TRBV5-1 and TRBJ2-1; no firm D call. Sequenced material: whole blood, taken in connection with sensitization to the hapten diphenylcyclopropenone (DPC). The CDR3 bases are TGCGCCAGCAGCTTGCGCCAGACGAGCTCCTACAATGAGCAGTTCTTC. Translation gives CASSLRQTSSYNEQFF.